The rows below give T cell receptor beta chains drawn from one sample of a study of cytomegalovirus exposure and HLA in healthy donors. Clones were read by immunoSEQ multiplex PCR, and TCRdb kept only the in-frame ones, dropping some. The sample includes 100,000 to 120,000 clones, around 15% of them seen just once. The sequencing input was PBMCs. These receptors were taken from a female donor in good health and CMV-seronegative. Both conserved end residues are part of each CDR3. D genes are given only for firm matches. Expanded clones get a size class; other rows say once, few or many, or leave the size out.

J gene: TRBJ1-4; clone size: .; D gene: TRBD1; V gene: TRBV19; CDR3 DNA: TGTGCCAGTAGACAGGGGTTTGAAAAACTGTTTTTT; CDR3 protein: CASRQGFEKLFF
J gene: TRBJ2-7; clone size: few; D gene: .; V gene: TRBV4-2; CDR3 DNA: TGTGCCAGCCGTGGTAGCGACACCTACGAGCAGTACTTC; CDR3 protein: CASRGSDTYEQYF
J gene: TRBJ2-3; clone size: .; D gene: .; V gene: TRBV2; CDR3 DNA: TGTGCCAGCAGTGTGCGCGCCGGCACAGATACGCAGTATTTT; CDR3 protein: CASSVRAGTDTQYF
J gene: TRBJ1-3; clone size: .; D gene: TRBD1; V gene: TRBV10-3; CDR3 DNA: TGTGCCATCAGTGGACCGGGACAGGGGGTCAACACCATATATTTT; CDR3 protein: CAISGPGQGVNTIYF
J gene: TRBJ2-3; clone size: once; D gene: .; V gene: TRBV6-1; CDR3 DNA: TGTGCCAGCAGTGAAGGTCTGGGAGCAGATACGCAGTATTTT; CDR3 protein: CASSEGLGADTQYF
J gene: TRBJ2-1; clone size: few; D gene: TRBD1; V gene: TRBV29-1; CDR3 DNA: TGCAGCGTTAAGGGGGCCGTCAATGAGCAGTTCTTC; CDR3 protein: CSVKGAVNEQFF
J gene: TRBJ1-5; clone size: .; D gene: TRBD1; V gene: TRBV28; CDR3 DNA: TGTGCCAGCTACGCGTGGGGACAGGGGCCTCAGCCCCAGCATTTT; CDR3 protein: CASYAWGQGPQPQHF
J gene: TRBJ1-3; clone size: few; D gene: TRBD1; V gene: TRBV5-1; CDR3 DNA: TGCGCCAGCAGGTCGACAGGGAGCTCTGGAAACACCATATATTTT; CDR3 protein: CASRSTGSSGNTIYF
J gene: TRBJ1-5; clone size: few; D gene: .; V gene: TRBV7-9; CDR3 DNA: TGTGCCAGCAGCTTTGAGGGTAGGAATCAGCCCCAGCATTTT; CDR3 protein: CASSFEGRNQPQHF
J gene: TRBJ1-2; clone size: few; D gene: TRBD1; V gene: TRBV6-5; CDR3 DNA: TGTGCCAGCAGTAGGGACAGGGAGCTTTACTATGGCTACACCTTC; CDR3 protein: CASSRDRELYYGYTF